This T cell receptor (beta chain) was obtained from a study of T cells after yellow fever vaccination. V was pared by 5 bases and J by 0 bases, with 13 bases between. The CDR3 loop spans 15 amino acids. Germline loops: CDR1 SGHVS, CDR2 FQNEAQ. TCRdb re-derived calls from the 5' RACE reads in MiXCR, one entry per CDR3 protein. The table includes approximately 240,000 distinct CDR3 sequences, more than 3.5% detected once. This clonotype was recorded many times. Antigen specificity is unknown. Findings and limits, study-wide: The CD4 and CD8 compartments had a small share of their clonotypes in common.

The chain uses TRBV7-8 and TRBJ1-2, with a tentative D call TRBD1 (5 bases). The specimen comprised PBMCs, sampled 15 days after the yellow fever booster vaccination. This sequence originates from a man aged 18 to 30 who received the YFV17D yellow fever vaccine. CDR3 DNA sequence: TGTGCCAGCAGCCCTCGGAGGGGAGCTAACTATGGCTACACCTTC. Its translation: CASSPRRGANYGYTF.